A single sample gave rise to the 32 T cell receptor beta chains below, sequenced in a study of OX40 agonist ivuxolimab in advanced cancers. Produced via immunoSEQ multiplex PCR; TCRdb's table is partial and in-frame only. The top ten clones hold approximately 11% of a sample with some 62,000 clones, around 93% of them seen once. The sequencing used CD4+ or CD8+ T cells sorted from blood, collected in a trial of the OX40 agonist ivuxolimab. Source of these receptors: an adult with an advanced solid tumor such as melanoma, head and neck, liver or kidney cancer.

This chain joins TRBV29-1 and TRBJ2-1; no reliable D call. In germline, CDR1 is SQVTM, CDR2 ANQGSEA. Trimming removed 7 bases at V and 5 bases at J, with 3 bases between. The CDR3 has 9 amino acids. The DNA of the CDR3 is TGCAGCGGTCACAATGAGCAGTTCTTC. Protein sequence: CSGHNEQFF.

The chain employs TRBV5-6 and TRBJ2-7; 7 nucleotides align to TRBD1. The CDR3 consists of 16 residues. J lost 4 bases, V lost 3 bases, and 13 bases had no gene match. Looked up from germline, CDR1 is SGHDT and CDR2 is YYEEEE. The CDR3 DNA reads as TGTGCCAGCAGCTGGACAACGGGACAGATATTATACGAGCAGTACTTC. This encodes CASSWTTGQILYEQYF.

This clone was seen just once. This chain links TRBV27 with TRBJ1-2; tentatively, D is TRBD1 (6 bases). Trimming cost V 4 bases and J 4 bases, with 16 bases left between them. This CDR3 contains 15 residues. Germline-derived CDR1 and CDR2 are MNHEY and SMNVEV (reference sequence). DNA of the CDR3: TGTGCCAGCAGTTCCCTAGGACAGAGACGCTATGGCTACACCTTC. Translation: CASSSLGQRRYGYTF.

This chain uses TRBV4-1 with TRBJ2-7; D may be TRBD1 (6 bases). The CDR3 has 13 residues. V lost 3 bases, J lost 0 bases, and 6 bases lay in between. Germline-derived CDR1 and CDR2 are MGHRA and YSYEKL. The CDR3 DNA reads as TGCGCCAGCAGCCAGACAGGCTCCTACGAGCAGTACTTC. Amino acid sequence: CASSQTGSYEQYF.

This chain uses TRBV5-6 with TRBJ2-7; 12 bases are a match to TRBD2. Trimming removed 0 bases from V and 4 bases from J; junction bases left unmatched: 2. Germline-derived CDR1 and CDR2 are SGHDT and YYEEEE. The CDR3 has 15 amino acids. CDR3 sequence reads: CASSLGLAGGYEQYF. The CDR3 nucleotides read TGTGCCAGCAGCTTGGGGCTAGCGGGAGGGTACGAGCAGTACTTC.

The chain recombines TRBV14 with TRBJ2-5; 12 nucleotides align to TRBD2. Germline lookup yields CDR1 SGHDN and CDR2 FVKESK. CDR3 length: 15 residues. The ends lost 3 bases at V and 5 bases at J; junction bases unmatched: 4. The CDR3 bases are TGTGCCAGCAGCCACCTAGCGGGAGGGGCGGAGACCCAGTACTTC. Translation gives CASSHLAGGAETQYF.

This chain links TRBV27 with TRBJ1-3, with D unresolved. The V gene lost 2 bases and the J gene lost 5 bases, with 10 bases spanning the gap. CDR1 is MNHEY and CDR2 is SMNVEV in the germline V gene (reference sequence). The CDR3 has 14 amino acids. The CDR3 DNA reads TGTGCCAGCAGTTTAGCTCCGGGAAGAAACACCATATATTTT. Its translation is CASSLAPGRNTIYF.

This chain uses TRBV7-6 with TRBJ2-7; D is possibly TRBD2 (5 bases). Germline V lookup: CDR1 SGHVS, CDR2 FNYEAQ. Trimming removed 5 bases at V and 0 bases at J, with 11 bases between. The CDR3 is made up of 14 amino acids. CDR3 loop: CASSPERSSYEQYF. For the CDR3, the DNA is TGTGCCAGCAGCCCCGAGCGGTCCTCCTACGAGCAGTACTTC.

CDR3 in DNA: TGTGCCAGCAGTGCGGGAGACAACTTTGCTGAAGCTTTCTTT. Encoded protein: CASSAGDNFAEAFF. The V call is TRBV2, the J call TRBJ1-1; D is ambiguous. The V end lost 4 bases, the J end lost 6 bases, and 15 bases lay between the germline ends. The CDR3 consists of 14 residues. Germline V gene lookup returns CDR1 SNHLY and CDR2 FYNNEI. The complete variable domain, with remaining parts taken from reference TRBV2 and TRBJ1-1, reads EPEVTQTPSHQVTQMGQEVILRCVPISNHLYFYWYRQILGQKVEFLVSFYNNEISEKSEIFDDQFSVERPDGSNFTLKIRSTKLEDSAMYFCASSAGDNFAEAFFGQGTRLTVV.

This rearrangement joins TRBV7-9 to TRBJ2-5, with 9 bases matching TRBD1. The CDR3 spans 15 residues. J was trimmed by 4 bases and V by 2 bases; bases with no gene match: 5. Germline V gene lookup returns CDR1 SEHNR and CDR2 FQNEAQ (reference sequence). The CDR3 DNA reads as TGTGCCAGCAGCTTAAGACAGGGGGTCTCAGAGACCCAGTACTTC. Encoded protein: CASSLRQGVSETQYF. Full variable domain (missing parts from reference TRBV7-9 and TRBJ2-5): DTGVSQNPRHKITKRGQNVTFRCDPISEHNRLYWYRQTLGQGPEFLTYFQNEAQLEKSRLLSDRFSAERPKGSFSTLEIQRTEQGDSAMYLCASSLRQGVSETQYFGPGTRLLVL.

This clone was recorded only once. The chain employs TRBV7-9 and TRBJ2-3; TRBD2 matches 7 bases. CDR3 length equals 17 residues. Germline loops: CDR1 SEHNR, CDR2 FQNEAQ (reference sequence). The trim removed 3 bases at V and 6 bases at J, leaving 15 bases unmatched. CDR3 region: CASSFLASGPVADTQYF. The CDR3 nucleotides are TGTGCCAGCAGCTTTTTGGCTAGCGGACCGGTGGCTGATACGCAGTATTTT.

Only a few counts were recorded for this clone. The chain recombines TRBV19 with TRBJ2-1; 8 bases match TRBD2. V was pared by 1 base and J by 8 bases, with 4 bases of the junction left unmatched. Germline CDR1 LNHDA, CDR2 SQIVND (reference sequence). This CDR3 has 14 residues. The CDR3 nucleotides are TGTGCCAGTAGTATAGGCGGGACTAGGGATGAGCAGTTCTTC. It yields the protein CASSIGGTRDEQFF.

This chain connects TRBV5-1 to TRBJ2-1; 8 positions agree with TRBD2. V shed 1 base and J 2 bases; nucleotides not matched to a gene: 8. CDR3 length: 17 residues. From germline, CDR1 is SGHRS and CDR2 YFSETQ. CDR3 in DNA: TGCGCCAGCAGCTTGACAGGACTAGCCGATACCTACAATGAGCAGTTCTTC. Residues: CASSLTGLADTYNEQFF.

The chain uses TRBV7-8 and TRBJ2-1; 10 positions match TRBD2. Trimming took 5 bases from V and 6 from J; bases not matched to a gene: 10. The CDR3 is 16 residues long. From germline, CDR1 is SGHVS and CDR2 FQNEAQ. The CDR3 DNA reads as TGTGCCAGCAGCGGACAACTAGCGGGGCCTTTCAATGAGCAGTTCTTC. Its protein product is CASSGQLAGPFNEQFF.

V gene TRBV28 combines with J gene TRBJ2-1; no definite D call. The CDR3 is 11 residues long. Trimming shortened V by 4 bases and J by 4 bases, and 2 bases separated the two germline ends. Germline V gene lookup returns CDR1 MDHEN and CDR2 SYDVKM. The CDR3 loop reads CASSSYNEQFF. The CDR3 DNA reads as TGTGCCAGCAGTTCATACAATGAGCAGTTCTTC.

V gene TRBV9 combines with J gene TRBJ2-2; 10 bases map to TRBD1. Germline loops: CDR1 SGDLS, CDR2 YYNGEE. V lost 7 bases to trimming and J lost 6 bases; unmatched junction nucleotides: 6. CDR3 length: 14 amino acids. CDR3 residues: CASSRDRGPGELFF. The CDR3 nucleotides are TGTGCCAGCTCCCGGGACAGGGGCCCCGGGGAGCTGTTTTTT. Together with reference TRBV9 and TRBJ2-2, the CDR3 gives the full variable domain: DSGVTQTPKHLITATGQRVTLRCSPRSGDLSVYWYQQSLDQGLQFLIQYYNGEERAKGNILERFSAQQFPDLHSELNLSSLELGDSALYFCASSRDRGPGELFFGEGSRLTVL.

The J gene is TRBJ2-3, the V gene TRBV7-6; unclear D gene. Looked up from germline, CDR1 is SGHVS and CDR2 is FNYEAQ. This CDR3 is 14 amino acids long. V was shortened by 2 bases and J by 3 bases, with 9 bases between the two germline ends. The CDR3, as DNA: TGTGCCAGCAGCTTAAAGGGTTTAACAGATACGCAGTATTTT. Translated, it gives CASSLKGLTDTQYF.

V usage is TRBV7-9 and J usage is TRBJ2-7; possibly TRBD1 for D (6 bases). The V and J ends lost 1 base and 3 bases respectively, with 13 bases between them. From germline, CDR1 is SEHNR and CDR2 FQNEAQ (reference sequence). This CDR3 comprises 15 residues. DNA for the CDR3: TGTGCCAGCAGCTTAGGGGGGCAGACAGTCTACGAGCAGTACTTC. Translated: CASSLGGQTVYEQYF.

The table lists this clone with a count of one. V is TRBV11-2 and J is TRBJ2-2; possibly TRBD1 for D (5 bases). CDR1 and CDR2 (germline): SGHAT, FQNNGV. The CDR3 spans 15 residues. V lost 5 bases, J lost 6 bases, and 16 bases lay in between. CDR3 nucleotides: TGTGCCAGCAGCCCACACCGAACAGGATCCGGGGAGCTGTTTTTT. Its protein product is CASSPHRTGSGELFF.

The chain has TRBV7-2 and TRBJ2-5, with 11 positions matching TRBD2. CDR3 length: 18 amino acids. Germline V gene data show CDR1 as SGHTA and CDR2 as FQGNSA. The ends lost 5 bases at V and 2 bases at J; junction bases unmatched: 13. The CDR3 region is CASSLLGGASGRQETQYF. In nucleotides, the CDR3 is TGTGCCAGCAGCCTGCTCGGAGGAGCTAGCGGGAGGCAAGAGACCCAGTACTTC.

V is TRBV6-1 and J is TRBJ2-7, with a tentative D call TRBD1 (5 bases). V was pared by 4 bases and J by 2 bases, with 12 bases between. Per germline, CDR1 MNHNS and CDR2 SASEGT. The CDR3 runs to 14 residues. The CDR3 DNA reads TGTGCCAGCAGTGTCTCGACAGAAACCTACGAGCAGTACTTC. Translating it yields CASSVSTETYEQYF.

The chain joins TRBV7-2 to TRBJ2-5; D is unclear. V dropped 1 base and J dropped 9 bases, with 12 bases sitting between them. The CDR3 loop spans 13 amino acids. Per the germline V gene, CDR1 is SGHTA and CDR2 is FQGNSA. The CDR3 nucleotides read TGTGCCAGCAGCTTAGTCTCGGCATCGGCCCAGTACTTC. Encoded protein: CASSLVSASAQYF.

The CDR3 coding sequence is TGTGCCAGCAGCGGGGGGACAGGGGACTACGAGCAGTACTTC. Its protein is CASSGGTGDYEQYF. The rearrangement joins TRBV7-6 to TRBJ2-7; 10 bases line up with TRBD1. Looked up from germline, CDR1 is SGHVS and CDR2 is FNYEAQ. CDR3 length: 14 residues. V dropped 5 bases and J dropped 3; count of bases not matched to a gene: 4.

The rearrangement uses TRBV6-5 and TRBJ2-1; D is perhaps TRBD1 or TRBD2 (6 bases each). From germline, CDR1 is MNHEY and CDR2 SVGAGI. The CDR3 has 15 residues. The ends were cut back, 2 bases at V and 7 bases at J, with 15 bases in the middle. For the CDR3, the DNA is TGTGCCAGCAGTTACATGGGGGGCCTAGGTAATGAGCAGTTCTTC. Its protein is CASSYMGGLGNEQFF.

The V and J genes are TRBV4-1 and TRBJ2-7, with 7 nucleotides matching TRBD2. The CDR3 consists of 14 residues. The J segment lost 3 bases and the V segment lost 4 bases, leaving 6 bases of the junction unmatched. Germline loops: CDR1 MGHRA, CDR2 YSYEKL. The CDR3 reads CASSLSGHDYEQYF. The DNA for the CDR3 is TGCGCCAGCAGCCTTAGCGGGCATGACTACGAGCAGTACTTC.

The rearrangement joins TRBV28 to TRBJ2-7; tentative D call: TRBD1 (6 bases). The CDR3 is made up of 15 amino acids. Germline V gene lookup returns CDR1 MDHEN and CDR2 SYDVKM. With 4 bases removed from V and 2 bases from J, the gap between germline ends came to 15 bases. The CDR3 region has the DNA TGTGCCAGCAGTTCCCGACAGGAGACAGCCTACGAGCAGTACTTC. Translating it yields CASSSRQETAYEQYF.

This chain links TRBV15 with TRBJ2-1; TRBD1 or TRBD2 may be the D gene (6 bases each). This CDR3 has 16 residues. V gave up 6 bases and J gave up 2 bases, with 17 bases separating them. Per the germline V gene, CDR1 is LNHNV and CDR2 is YYDKDF (reference sequence). The CDR3 region is CATRRGAGSTYNEQFF. CDR3 sequence (DNA): TGTGCCACCAGGAGGGGGGCGGGGAGCACCTACAATGAGCAGTTCTTC.

The chain recombines TRBV29-1 with TRBJ2-7; TRBD2 matches 9 bases. The germline gives CDR1 SQVTM, CDR2 ANQGSEA. This CDR3 has 17 residues. The junction had 17 bases not matched to a gene; V was cut back by 2 bases and J by 6 bases. The CDR3 DNA reads as TGCAGCGTTGAAAAGTGGAGAGCGGGAGGAGGACAGGCCGAGCAGTACTTC. Translated, it gives CSVEKWRAGGGQAEQYF.

The chain uses TRBV4-3 and TRBJ2-7; no definite D call. CDR3 size: 14 residues. From germline, CDR1 is LGHNA and CDR2 YSLEER. The V gene lost 5 bases and the J gene lost 6 bases, with 17 bases spanning the gap. The CDR3 DNA reads TGCGCCAGCAGCTACGATCCCGAGTCCATCGAGCAGTACTTC. Translation gives CASSYDPESIEQYF.

CDR3: CASSIFAGTSNEQFF. CDR3 bases: TGTGCCAGTAGTATCTTTGCCGGGACATCAAATGAGCAGTTCTTC. V is TRBV19 and J is TRBJ2-1; possibly TRBD1 for D (6 bases). The germline V and J ends were trimmed by 3 bases and 7 bases, with 16 bases remaining between them. Germline CDR1 and CDR2: LNHDA and SQIVND (reference sequence). The CDR3 extends over 15 amino acids. Full variable domain (remainder filled in from reference TRBV19 and TRBJ2-1): DGGITQSPKYLFRKEGQNVTLSCEQNLNHDAMYWYRQDPGQGLRLIYYSQIVNDFQKGDIAEGYSVSREKKESFPLTVTSAQKNPTAFYLCASSIFAGTSNEQFFGPGTRLTVL.

The rearrangement uses TRBV11-3 and TRBJ2-5, with no clear D. CDR3 size: 13 residues. The germline CDR1 and CDR2 sequences are SGHNT and YENEEA. V was cut by 4 bases and J by 0 bases, with 6 bases left in between. The CDR3 DNA sequence: TGTGCCAGCAGCTCCCCGGACCAAGAGACCCAGTACTTC. Residues: CASSSPDQETQYF.

This rearrangement joins TRBV7-6 to TRBJ2-1; 8 nucleotides line up with TRBD1. Trimming removed 0 bases from V and 6 bases from J; junction bases left unmatched: 10. CDR1 and CDR2 (germline): SGHVS, FNYEAQ. The CDR3 is made up of 17 amino acids. The CDR3, as DNA: TGTGCCAGCAGCTTAGCGTCCGGGACAGGAGTTGTCAATGAGCAGTTCTTC. Amino acid sequence: CASSLASGTGVVNEQFF.